This TCR beta chain came from a study of T-cell memory formation after mild COVID-19. Each CDR3 protein gets one entry after TCRdb re-called the 5' RACE reads with MiXCR. Of about 110,000 distinct CDR3 sequences listed, about a sixth were seen once; the top ten hold approximately 5.1%. This clonotype was observed a single time. Its antigen is not known. Germline lookup yields CDR1 SNHLY and CDR2 FYNNEI. This CDR3 comprises 14 residues. Trimming stripped 2 bases from V and 0 bases from J, with 6 bases between. Notes on the study in general: Still unconfirmed is whether the second-wave clones peaking on day 37 recognized SARS-CoV-2. The finding that pre-infection memory included some responding clones suggested that cross-reactive memory joined.

The sample taken for sequencing was PBMCs or a T cell subset sorted from them (not recorded which). The rearrangement joins TRBV2 to TRBJ2-3; D gene ambiguous. The clonotype was recovered from a young man who had mild COVID-19 (a few samples of this study predate the infection). Cell type and time point are not known. As DNA, the CDR3 is TGTGCCAGCAGTGAACAGCGCAGCACAGATACGCAGTATTTT. Amino acid sequence: CASSEQRSTDTQYF.